The 8 T cell receptor beta chains listed next were all sequenced from one sample in a study of blood T cell repertoires in COVID-19. Libraries were prepared by immunoSEQ multiplex PCR; TCRdb keeps only in-frame clonotypes and omits some of them. The repertoire holds under 400,000 clones, with roughly nine tenths as singletons. Sequences were obtained from peripheral blood. The receptors come from a woman in her fifties or sixties with COVID-19, enrolled during active disease.

This rearrangement joins TRBV11-3 to TRBJ1-5; TRBD1 is a possible D gene (5 bases). V gave up 0 bases and J gave up 0 bases, with 12 bases separating them. This CDR3 is built from 17 residues. Germline CDR1 reads SGHNT; CDR2 reads YENEEA. In DNA, the CDR3 is TGTGCCAGCAGCTTAGAAGACAGATTATATAGCAATCAGCCCCAGCATTTT. It is translated as CASSLEDRLYSNQPQHF.

This clone was detected once. V gene TRBV19 combines with J gene TRBJ2-3, with 8 bases fitting TRBD1. Germline trimming cut 5 bases from V and 1 base from J; bases unmatched to any gene: 14. The CDR3 is 18 amino acids. In germline, CDR1 is LNHDA, CDR2 SQIVND (reference sequence). This CDR3 is CASSQIGGDRGRTDTQYF. The DNA for the CDR3 is TGTGCCAGTAGTCAGATCGGGGGCGACAGGGGACGCACAGATACGCAGTATTTT.

The chain combines TRBV5-1 with TRBJ2-1, with 9 positions matching TRBD1. After removal of 4 bases from V and 10 bases from J, the junction contained 12 bases not matched to a gene. This CDR3 spans 15 amino acids. Germline V gene sequence: CDR1 SGHRS, CDR2 YFSETQ. The CDR3: CASSPGVDRGGEQFF. In DNA form, the CDR3 reads TGCGCCAGCAGCCCGGGAGTGGACAGGGGAGGGGAGCAGTTCTTC.

The J gene is TRBJ2-2, the V gene TRBV28; TRBD1 matches 7 bases. Germline assignment: CDR1 MDHEN and CDR2 SYDVKM. This CDR3 is 16 amino acids long. Trimming took 3 bases from V and 7 from J; bases not matched to a gene: 11. The CDR3 is CASSFQGDGRDGELFF. In DNA form, the CDR3 reads TGTGCCAGCAGTTTTCAGGGGGACGGAAGAGACGGGGAGCTGTTTTTT.

The chain uses TRBV7-9 and TRBJ1-5, with 11 bases lining up with TRBD1. CDR1 and CDR2 (germline): SEHNR, FQNEAQ (reference sequence). V lost 5 bases to trimming and J lost 6 bases; unmatched junction nucleotides: 9. The CDR3 has 16 amino acids. For the CDR3, the DNA is TGTGCCAGCAGCCCGGATCGGACAGGGGGCATTCAGCCCCAGCATTTT. Translating gives CASSPDRTGGIQPQHF.

The chain has TRBV6-6 and TRBJ1-3; D is uncertain. The CDR3 length is 14 residues. Trimming left V 6 bases short and J 1 base short, with 10 bases between. Per the germline V gene, CDR1 is MNHNY and CDR2 is SVGAGI (reference sequence). DNA for the CDR3: TGTGCCAGCAGACGGACTGGTTCTGGAAACACCATATATTTT. Protein product: CASRRTGSGNTIYF.

The chain combines TRBV11-2 with TRBJ1-2; possibly TRBD1 for D (6 bases). Germline V gives CDR1 SGHAT, CDR2 FQNNGV. V was clipped by 5 bases and J by 8 bases, with 24 bases between them. The CDR3 is 16 residues long. The CDR3 protein is CASSLGDTGTGRGYTF. The CDR3 nucleotides are TGTGCCAGCAGCCTCGGGGATACAGGGACCGGGCGGGGCTACACCTTC.

This chain connects TRBV4-2 to TRBJ2-7, with 9 bases lining up with TRBD1. J was trimmed by 3 bases and V by 3 bases; bases with no gene match: 9. This CDR3 comprises 16 residues. CDR1 and CDR2 from the germline V gene are LGHNA and YNFKEQ. The CDR3 protein is CASSQDPGTGSYEQYF. The CDR3 DNA sequence: TGTGCCAGCAGCCAGGACCCCGGGACAGGGAGCTACGAGCAGTACTTC.